The source of this T cell receptor beta chain is a study of blood T cell repertoires in COVID-19. CDR1 is SGHRS, CDR2 YFSETQ, per germline. The CDR3 consists of 14 residues. V shed 4 bases and J 1 base; nucleotides not matched to a gene: 4. The authors' processing: Researchers report that nucleated cell counts were estimated from reference gene primer amplification. Repertoires were generated with immunoSEQ multiplex PCR, while TCRdb's copy carries only in-frame clones and drops some. The DNA was the basis for D and trimming; V, J and clone size are from that table. The data show around 190,000 clones, around 80% seen once.

The chain couples TRBV5-1 to TRBJ2-7; 8 bases are shared with TRBD1. The sequencing sample was made of peripheral blood. This sequence was found in a man in his sixties or seventies with active or convalescent COVID-19. CDR3 nucleotide sequence: TGCGCCAGCAGCGCCGGGACAGGATCCTACGAGCAGTACTTC. This translates into CASSAGTGSYEQYF. Full variable domain (remainder filled in from reference TRBV5-1 and TRBJ2-7): KAGVTQTPRYLIKTRGQQVTLSCSPISGHRSVSWYQQTPGQGLQFLFEYFSETQRNKGNFPGRFSGRQFSNSRSEMNVSTLELGDSALYLCASSAGTGSYEQYFGPGTRLTVT.